This entry features one T cell receptor beta chain sequence. The target antigen is unknown. This CDR3 has 13 residues. The germline V gene encodes CDR1 SGHTA and CDR2 FQGNSA. V shed 4 bases and J shed 6 bases, with 10 bases lying between them. The record originates from a study of T cell clonotyping in hematopoietic cell transplantation. Study findings and constraints: Graft donor and pretransplant recipient Inverse Simpson Index values predicted broader posttransplant TCR diversity. Pathologically expanded recipient clonotypes increased progressively from day 30 to day 180 as diversity fell. CD4 and CD8 repertoire contributions could not be separated without sorting.

The table came from immunoSEQ multiplex PCR; TCRdb's copy has only in-frame clones and leaves some out. The sample lists 10,000 to 15,000 clones; around nine tenths were seen once. Recipients were bled about 28 days pretransplant and at posttransplant days 30, 100, 180. The sequence was obtained from a female patient aged 50 to 60 who had an allogeneic stem cell transplant from an unrelated donor, so the T cells may come from the graft donor. Some clones in this sample may be carry-over from other donors' samples. The sequencing used PBMCs, collected 100 days after allogeneic stem cell transplant. The J gene is TRBJ1-5, the V gene TRBV7-2, with TRBD1 as a possible D gene (6 bases). Here the CDR3 reads CASSSTGPQPQHF. DNA of the CDR3: TGTGCCAGCAGCTCCACAGGGCCTCAGCCCCAGCATTTT. Variable domain in full (rest from reference TRBV7-2 and TRBJ1-5): GAGVSQSPSNKVTEKGKDVELRCDPISGHTALYWYRQSLGQGLEFLIYFQGNSAPDKSGLPSDRFSAERTGGSVSTLTIQRTQQEDSAVYLCASSSTGPQPQHFGDGTRLSIL.